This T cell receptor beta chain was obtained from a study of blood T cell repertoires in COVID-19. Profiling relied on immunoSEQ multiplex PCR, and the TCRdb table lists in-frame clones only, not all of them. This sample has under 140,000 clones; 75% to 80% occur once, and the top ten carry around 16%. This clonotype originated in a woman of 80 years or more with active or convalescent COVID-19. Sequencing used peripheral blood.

In DNA form, the CDR3 reads TGTGCCAGCAGCTTAGGAGGAGGGGCAGCGGAGACCCAGTACTTC. Its translation is CASSLGGGAAETQYF. The chain carries TRBV7-2 and TRBJ2-5, with D perhaps TRBD2 (6 bases). The CDR3 runs to 15 residues. The germline CDR1 and CDR2 sequences are SGHTA and FQGNSA. V dropped 1 base and J dropped 5 bases, with 14 bases sitting between them.